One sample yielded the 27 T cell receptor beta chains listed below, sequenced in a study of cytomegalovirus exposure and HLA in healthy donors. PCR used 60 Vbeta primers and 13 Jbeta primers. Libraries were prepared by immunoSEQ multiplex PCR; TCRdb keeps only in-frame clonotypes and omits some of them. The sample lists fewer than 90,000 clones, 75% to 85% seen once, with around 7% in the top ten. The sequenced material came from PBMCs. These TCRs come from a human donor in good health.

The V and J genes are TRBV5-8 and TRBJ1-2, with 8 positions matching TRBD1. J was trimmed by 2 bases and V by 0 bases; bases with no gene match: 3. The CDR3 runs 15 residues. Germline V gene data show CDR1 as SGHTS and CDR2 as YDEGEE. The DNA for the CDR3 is TGTGCCAGCAGCTTGGGACAGGGGTGGAACTATGGCTACACCTTC. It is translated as CASSLGQGWNYGYTF.

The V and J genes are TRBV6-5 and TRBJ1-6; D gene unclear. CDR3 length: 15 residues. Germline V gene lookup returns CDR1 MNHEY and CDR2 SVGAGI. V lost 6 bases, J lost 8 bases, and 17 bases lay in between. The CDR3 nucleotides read TGTGCCAGCAGCTCCCCTACCGGGGTAGATTCACCCCTCCACTTT. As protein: CASSSPTGVDSPLHF.

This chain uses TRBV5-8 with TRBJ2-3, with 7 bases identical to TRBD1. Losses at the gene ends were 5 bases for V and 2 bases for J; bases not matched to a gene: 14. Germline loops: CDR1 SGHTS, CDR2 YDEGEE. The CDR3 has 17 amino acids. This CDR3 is CASRNSRDSYSTDTQYF. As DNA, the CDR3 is TGTGCCAGCAGGAATTCCCGGGACAGCTATTCCACAGATACGCAGTATTTT.

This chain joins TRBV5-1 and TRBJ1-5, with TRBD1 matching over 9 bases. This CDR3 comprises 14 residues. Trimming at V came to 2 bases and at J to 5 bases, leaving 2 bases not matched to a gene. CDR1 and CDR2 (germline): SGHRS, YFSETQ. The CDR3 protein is CASSFTGGDQPQHF. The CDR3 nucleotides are TGCGCCAGCAGCTTTACAGGGGGCGATCAGCCCCAGCATTTT.

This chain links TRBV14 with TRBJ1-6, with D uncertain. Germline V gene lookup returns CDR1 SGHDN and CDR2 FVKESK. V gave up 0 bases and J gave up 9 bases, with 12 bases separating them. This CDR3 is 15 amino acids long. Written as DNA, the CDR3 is TGTGCCAGCAGCCAAGACCTCCTTTCCAGTTCACCCCTCCACTTT. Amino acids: CASSQDLLSSSPLHF.

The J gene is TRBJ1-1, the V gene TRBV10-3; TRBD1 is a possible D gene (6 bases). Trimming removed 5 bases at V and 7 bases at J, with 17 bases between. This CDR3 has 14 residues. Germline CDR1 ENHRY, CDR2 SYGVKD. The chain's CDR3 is CAISSGTQSLEAFF. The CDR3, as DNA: TGTGCCATCAGTTCCGGGACACAGAGCCTTGAAGCTTTCTTT.

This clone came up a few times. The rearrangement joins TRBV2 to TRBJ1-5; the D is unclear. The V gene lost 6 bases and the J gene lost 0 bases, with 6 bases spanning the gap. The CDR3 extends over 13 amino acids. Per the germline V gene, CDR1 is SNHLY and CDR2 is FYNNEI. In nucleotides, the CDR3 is TGTGCCAGCAGCCCAGATAGCAATCAGCCCCAGCATTTT. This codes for CASSPDSNQPQHF.

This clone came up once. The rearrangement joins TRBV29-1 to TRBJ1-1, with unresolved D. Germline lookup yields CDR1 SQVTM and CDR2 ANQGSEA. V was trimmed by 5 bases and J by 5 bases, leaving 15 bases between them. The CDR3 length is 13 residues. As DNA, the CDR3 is TGCAGCGTTTCAGCGTTTAGTCGGACTGAAGCTTTCTTT. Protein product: CSVSAFSRTEAFF.

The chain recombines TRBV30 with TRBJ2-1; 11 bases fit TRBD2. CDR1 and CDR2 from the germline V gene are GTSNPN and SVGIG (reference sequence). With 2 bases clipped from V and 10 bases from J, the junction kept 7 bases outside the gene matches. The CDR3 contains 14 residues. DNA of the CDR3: TGTGCCTGGAGTTTTAGCGGGGGGGCCGGGGAGCAGTTCTTC. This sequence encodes CAWSFSGGAGEQFF.

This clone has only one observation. Here the CDR3 reads CASSLSGDRGQYF. Written as DNA, the CDR3 is TGTGCCAGCAGCTTATCGGGGGATCGGGGGCAGTATTTT. The V and J genes are TRBV7-2 and TRBJ2-3; perhaps TRBD2 as D (6 bases). V lost 2 bases and J lost 11, with 14 bases in between. The CDR3 consists of 13 residues. Looked up from germline, CDR1 is SGHTA and CDR2 is FQGNSA. Using reference TRBV7-2 and TRBJ2-3 for the parts outside the CDR3, the full variable domain is GAGVSQSPSNKVTEKGKDVELRCDPISGHTALYWYRQSLGQGLEFLIYFQGNSAPDKSGLPSDRFSAERTGGSVSTLTIQRTQQEDSAVYLCASSLSGDRGQYFGPGTRLTVL.

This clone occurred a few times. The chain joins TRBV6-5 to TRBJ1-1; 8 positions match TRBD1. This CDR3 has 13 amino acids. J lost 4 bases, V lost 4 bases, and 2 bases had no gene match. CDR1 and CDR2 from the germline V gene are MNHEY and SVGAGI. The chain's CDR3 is CASSSTGGTEAFF. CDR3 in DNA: TGTGCCAGCAGTTCCACAGGGGGCACTGAAGCTTTCTTT.

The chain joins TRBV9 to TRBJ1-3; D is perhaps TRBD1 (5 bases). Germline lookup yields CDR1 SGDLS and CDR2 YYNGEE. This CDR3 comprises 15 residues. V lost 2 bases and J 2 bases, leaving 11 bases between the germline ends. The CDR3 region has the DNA TGTGCCAGCAGCGTTAGCCGGGGGGCTGGAAACACCATATATTTT. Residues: CASSVSRGAGNTIYF.

The chain's CDR3 is CSVEGGWGEIQETQYF. For the CDR3, the DNA is TGCAGCGTTGAAGGGGGATGGGGGGAGATACAAGAGACCCAGTACTTC. This chain links TRBV29-1 with TRBJ2-5, with a weak D call TRBD2 (6 bases). Per germline, CDR1 SQVTM and CDR2 ANQGSEA. There are 16 residues in the CDR3. Trimming removed 1 base from V and 2 bases from J, with 17 bases in between.

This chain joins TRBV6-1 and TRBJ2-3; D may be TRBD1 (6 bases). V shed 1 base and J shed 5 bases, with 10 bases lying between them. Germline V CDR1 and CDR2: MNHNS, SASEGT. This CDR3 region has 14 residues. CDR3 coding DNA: TGTGCCAGCAGTGAAGTTCAGGGGCGAGATACGCAGTATTTT. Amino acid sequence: CASSEVQGRDTQYF.

CDR3 amino acids: CASRKTGTDTQYF. The CDR3 coding sequence is TGTGCCAGTAGAAAGACGGGAACAGATACGCAGTATTTT. This chain connects TRBV19 to TRBJ2-3; a weak D match, TRBD2 (5 bases). CDR3 length: 13 residues. Germline CDR1 reads LNHDA; CDR2 reads SQIVND (reference sequence). Trimming took off 6 bases at V and 3 bases at J, with 10 bases between the two ends.

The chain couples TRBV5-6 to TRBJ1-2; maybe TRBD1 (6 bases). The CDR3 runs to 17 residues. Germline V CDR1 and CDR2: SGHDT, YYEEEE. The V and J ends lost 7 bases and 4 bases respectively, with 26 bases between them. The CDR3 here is CASGNRDTAARVYGYTF. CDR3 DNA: TGTGCCAGCGGCAACCGGGACACTGCCGCCCGAGTCTATGGCTACACCTTC.

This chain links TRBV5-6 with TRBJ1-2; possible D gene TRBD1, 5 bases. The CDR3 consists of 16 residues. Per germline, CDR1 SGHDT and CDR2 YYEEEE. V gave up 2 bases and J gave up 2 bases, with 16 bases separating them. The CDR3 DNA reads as TGTGCCAGCAGCTTAAATCCAGGGAAACCCAACTATGGCTACACCTTC. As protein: CASSLNPGKPNYGYTF.

CDR3 DNA: TGCGCCAGCAGCTCAGGGACAGGGGGCTTGAACACTGAAGCTTTCTTT. Translated: CASSSGTGGLNTEAFF. This sequence joins TRBV5-1 and TRBJ1-1; 12 nucleotides align to TRBD1. Germline CDR1 is SGHRS and CDR2 is YFSETQ. Trimming cost V 3 bases and J 0 bases; bases outside gene matches: 3. The CDR3 has 16 residues.

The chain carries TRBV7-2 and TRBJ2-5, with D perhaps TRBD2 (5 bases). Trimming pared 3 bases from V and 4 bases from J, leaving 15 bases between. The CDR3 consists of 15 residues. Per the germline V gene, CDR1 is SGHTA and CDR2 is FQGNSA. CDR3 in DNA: TGTGCCAGCAGCTTGATGAGGGTTGCCGCAGAGACCCAGTACTTC. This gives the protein CASSLMRVAAETQYF.

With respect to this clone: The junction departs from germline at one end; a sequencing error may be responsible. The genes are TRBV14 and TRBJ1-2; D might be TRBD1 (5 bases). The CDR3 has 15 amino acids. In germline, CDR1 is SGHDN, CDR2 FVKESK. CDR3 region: CASSQASPWGYGYPF. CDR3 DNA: TGTGCCAGCAGCCAAGCGTCGCCGTGGGGCTATGGCTACCCCTTC.

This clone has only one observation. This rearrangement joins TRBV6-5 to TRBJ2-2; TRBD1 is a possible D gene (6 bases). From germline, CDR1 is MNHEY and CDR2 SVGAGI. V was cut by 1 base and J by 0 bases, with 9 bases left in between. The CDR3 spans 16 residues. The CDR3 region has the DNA TGTGCCAGCAGTTACTGGGGGACATCGAACACCGGGGAGCTGTTTTTT. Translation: CASSYWGTSNTGELFF.

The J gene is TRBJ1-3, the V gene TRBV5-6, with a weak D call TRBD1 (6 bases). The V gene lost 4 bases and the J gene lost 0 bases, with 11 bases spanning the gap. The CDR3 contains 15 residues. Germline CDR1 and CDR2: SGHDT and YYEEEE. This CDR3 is CASSLTDSSGNTIYF. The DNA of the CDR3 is TGTGCCAGCAGCCTGACGGACAGCTCTGGAAACACCATATATTTT.

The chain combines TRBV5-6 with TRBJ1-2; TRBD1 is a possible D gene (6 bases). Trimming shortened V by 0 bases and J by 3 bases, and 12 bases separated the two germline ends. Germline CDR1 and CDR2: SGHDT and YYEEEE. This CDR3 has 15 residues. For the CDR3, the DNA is TGTGCCAGCAGCTTGGAGGTGGGGGCTTACTATGGCTACACCTTC. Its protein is CASSLEVGAYYGYTF.

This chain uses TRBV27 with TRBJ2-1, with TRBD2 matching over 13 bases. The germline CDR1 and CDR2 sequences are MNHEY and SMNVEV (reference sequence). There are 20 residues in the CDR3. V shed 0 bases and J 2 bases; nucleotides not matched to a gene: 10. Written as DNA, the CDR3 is TGTGCCAGCAGTTTATCGGGGGATTGGACTAGCGGGGGCCCCTACAATGAGCAGTTCTTC. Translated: CASSLSGDWTSGGPYNEQFF.

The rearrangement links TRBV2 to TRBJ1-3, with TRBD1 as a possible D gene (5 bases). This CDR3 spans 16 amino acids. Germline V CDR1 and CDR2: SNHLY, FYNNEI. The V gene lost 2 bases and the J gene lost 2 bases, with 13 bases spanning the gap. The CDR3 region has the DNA TGTGCCAGCAGTGAAAGTGAAGGCAGGGCTGGAAACACCATATATTTT. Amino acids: CASSESEGRAGNTIYF. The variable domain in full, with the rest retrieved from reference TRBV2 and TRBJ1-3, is EPEVTQTPSHQVTQMGQEVILRCVPISNHLYFYWYRQILGQKVEFLVSFYNNEISEKSEIFDDQFSVERPDGSNFTLKIRSTKLEDSAMYFCASSESEGRAGNTIYFGEGSWLTVV.

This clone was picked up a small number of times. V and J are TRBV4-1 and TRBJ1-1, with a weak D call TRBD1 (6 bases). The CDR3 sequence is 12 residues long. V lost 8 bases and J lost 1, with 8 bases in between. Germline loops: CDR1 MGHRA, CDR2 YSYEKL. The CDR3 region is CASLGQNTEAFF. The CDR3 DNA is TGCGCCAGCCTGGGACAGAACACTGAAGCTTTCTTT.

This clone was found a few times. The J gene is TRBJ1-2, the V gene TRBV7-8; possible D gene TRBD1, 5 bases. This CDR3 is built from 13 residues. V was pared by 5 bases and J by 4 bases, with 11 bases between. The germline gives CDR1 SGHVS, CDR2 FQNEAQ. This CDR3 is CASSPGGSYGYTF. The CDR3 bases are TGTGCCAGCAGCCCCGGGGGGAGCTATGGCTACACCTTC.